This entry lists 12 T cell receptor beta chains sequenced from one sample in a study of glioma-infiltrating T cells. The iRepertoire nested amplicon-rescue multiplex PCR amplified TCR alpha and beta CDR3s from RNA. TCRdb passed the multiplex PCR reads through MiXCR, listing each CDR3 protein once. The data hold around 350,000 distinct CDR3 sequences, with approximately 42% observed a single time. Sequenced input: glioma tissue, nonneoplastic brain tissue, or PBMCs (not recorded which). The receptor source for this set is a human donor with low-grade glioma or glioblastoma, undergoing nonglioma brain surgery, or in good health (not recorded which).

This chain links TRBV7-2 with TRBJ2-7; TRBD2 is a possible D gene (6 bases). The CDR3 covers 15 residues. V was trimmed by 1 base and J by 7 bases, leaving 17 bases between them. Germline CDR1 SGHTA, CDR2 FQGNSA. Here the CDR3 reads CASSLGRAGYNEQYF. The CDR3, as DNA: TGTGCCAGCAGCTTAGGACGAGCGGGTTACAATGAGCAGTACTTC.

About this clonotype itself: Germline and junction disagree at one end, which may indicate a read error. V is TRBV6-1 and J is TRBJ1-1; no firm D call. CDR1 is MNHNS and CDR2 is SASEGT in the germline V gene. This CDR3 is 15 amino acids long. This chain's CDR3 is CAISEVRGRNTEAFF. CDR3 DNA: TGTGCCATCAGTGAGGTGAGAGGGAGGAACACTGAAGCTTTCTTT.

The chain combines TRBV5-1 with TRBJ2-1; no reliable D call. The germline gives CDR1 SGHRS, CDR2 YFSETQ. The CDR3 has 14 residues. Trimming removed 0 bases from V and 6 bases from J, with 10 bases in between. The chain's CDR3 is CASSLGVDSNEQFF. CDR3 DNA: TGCGCCAGCAGCTTGGGGGTAGATTCCAATGAGCAGTTCTTC.

This clonotype came up many times. The chain carries TRBV7-2 and TRBJ1-1; the D gene is possibly TRBD1 (5 bases). The CDR3 has 15 amino acids. V lost 1 base and J lost 4, with 13 bases in between. The V gene's germline CDR1 is SGHTA and CDR2 FQGNSA. The DNA of the CDR3 is TGTGCCAGCAGCTTAGTAGGCAGGGCGGGCACTGAAGCTTTCTTT. Translation gives CASSLVGRAGTEAFF.

This clonotype was detected once. This rearrangement joins TRBV29-1 to TRBJ1-5; D remains unclear. The germline gives CDR1 SQVTM, CDR2 ANQGSEA. V lost 7 bases, J lost 4 bases, and 14 bases lay in between. The CDR3 sequence is 13 residues long. Here the CDR3 reads CSAVDGSNQPQHF. In nucleotides, the CDR3 is TGCAGCGCTGTCGATGGGTCAAATCAGCCCCAGCATTTT. Filled out from reference TRBV29-1 and TRBJ1-5, the complete variable domain reads SAVISQKPSRDICQRGTSLTIQCQVDSQVTMMFWYRQQPGQSLTLIATANQGSEATYESGFVIDKFPISRPNLTFSTLTVSNMSPEDSSIYLCSAVDGSNQPQHFGDGTRLSIL.

This clonotype was detected only a few times. V and J are TRBV27 and TRBJ1-1; D may be TRBD1 (6 bases). The germline V gene has CDR1 MNHEY and CDR2 SMNVEV (reference sequence). The CDR3 length is 14 residues. V dropped 3 bases and J dropped 4 bases, with 12 bases sitting between them. The CDR3 region has the DNA TGTGCCAGCAGTTTGAATGGGGGCGGCACTGAAGCTTTCTTT. Translation: CASSLNGGGTEAFF.

The rearrangement joins TRBV19 to TRBJ1-1, with D uncertain. Germline assignment: CDR1 LNHDA and CDR2 SQIVND (reference sequence). This CDR3 spans 12 amino acids. V lost 3 bases and J lost 5, with 7 bases in between. The CDR3 DNA follows: TGTGCCAGTAGTATCGAAGGGACTGAAGCTTTCTTT. Translated, it gives CASSIEGTEAFF.

This clonotype has a single count. The CDR3 protein is CASSEAYWASQPQHF. The CDR3 nucleotides read TGTGCCAGCAGTGAAGCGTACTGGGCGTCCCAGCCCCAGCATTTT. The chain links TRBV2 to TRBJ1-5; D unclear. The CDR3 is made up of 15 amino acids. Trimming stripped 0 bases from V and 7 bases from J, with 13 bases between. Germline V gene data show CDR1 as SNHLY and CDR2 as FYNNEI.

This clonotype was found a few times. The genes are TRBV4-2 and TRBJ2-7; 9 bases map to TRBD1. J gave up 5 bases and V 5 bases, and 7 bases lay outside the gene matches. Germline V gene lookup returns CDR1 LGHNA and CDR2 YNFKEQ. The CDR3 consists of 14 residues. The CDR3 loop is CASSYPGQGHEQYF. The DNA of the CDR3 is TGTGCCAGCAGCTATCCGGGACAGGGCCACGAGCAGTACTTC.

Concerning this clonotype itself: No conserved phenylalanine or tryptophan ends this CDR3, so it is likely a read error. This rearrangement joins TRBV7-2 to TRBJ2-7; 14 positions agree with TRBD2. The CDR3 is made up of 21 amino acids. In germline, CDR1 is SGHTA, CDR2 FQGNSA. J was trimmed by 2 bases and V by 4 bases; bases with no gene match: 19. The CDR3 DNA reads as TGTGCCAGCAGCTCACCGGGACTAGCGGGGGCTTCCCCCTTCGTCCCCTACGAGCAGTACTCC. It codes for CASSSPGLAGASPFVPYEQYS.

V and J are TRBV27 and TRBJ1-2; D is possibly TRBD1 (6 bases). CDR1 and CDR2 from the germline V gene are MNHEY and SMNVEV (reference sequence). CDR3 length equals 14 residues. Trimming shortened V by 5 bases and J by 10 bases, and 20 bases separated the two germline ends. The CDR3 spells CASSTHRVLGDYTF. The CDR3 DNA follows: TGTGCCAGCAGTACTCACAGGGTCCTCGGCGACTACACCTTC.

Ten or more counts support this clonotype. This chain joins TRBV20-1 and TRBJ2-3, with 8 nucleotides matching TRBD2. The CDR3 sequence is 16 residues long. With V trimmed by 0 bases and J by 1 base, 6 bases remained unmatched. Germline lookup yields CDR1 DFQATT and CDR2 SNEGSKA (reference sequence). CDR3 loop: CSARDPGGVGTDTQYF. The DNA for the CDR3 is TGCAGTGCTAGAGATCCCGGGGGGGTCGGCACAGATACGCAGTATTTT.